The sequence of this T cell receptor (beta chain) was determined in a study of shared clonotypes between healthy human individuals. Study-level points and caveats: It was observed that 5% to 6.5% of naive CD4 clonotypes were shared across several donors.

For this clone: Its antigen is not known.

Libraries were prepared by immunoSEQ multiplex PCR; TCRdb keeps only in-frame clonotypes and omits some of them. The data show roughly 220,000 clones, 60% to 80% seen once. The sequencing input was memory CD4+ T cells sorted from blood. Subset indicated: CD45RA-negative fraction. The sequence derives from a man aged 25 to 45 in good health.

The CDR3 DNA sequence: TGTGCCAGCAGCTTAGTTAGGGCCAACGTCCTGACTTTC. Amino acid sequence: CASSLVRANVLTF. The V and J genes are TRBV7-3 and TRBJ2-6, with D uncertain. CDR1 and CDR2 from the germline V gene are SGHTA and FQGTGA. The CDR3 runs to 13 residues. Trimming took 2 bases from V and 5 from J, leaving 4 bases between them.